Sequencing of this TCR beta chain was carried out in a study of blood T cell repertoires in COVID-19. Study-level background: The samples span acute and convalescent COVID-19 from the United States, Italy and Spain. Nucleic acid was either cDNA or gDNA, and it came from T cells, B-cell-depleted T cells, or PBMCs.

Per the study methods: Researchers report that nucleated cell counts were estimated from reference gene primer amplification. TCRdb's copy holds only in-frame clones and misses some; the assay was immunoSEQ multiplex PCR. V and J calls and clone size are given by that table; D and trimming were obtained from the DNA. Among about 150,000 clones listed, about four fifths were seen once. Patients from Seattle were sampled longitudinally, starting during active infection. The sample consisted of peripheral blood. The TCR was taken from a woman of 80 years or more with COVID-19, enrolled during active disease.

The chain's CDR3 is CAISDQGSTNEKLFF. In DNA form, the CDR3 reads TGTGCCATCAGTGACCAGGGGTCAACTAATGAAAAACTGTTTTTT. J is TRBJ1-4 and V is TRBV10-3; D perhaps matches TRBD1 (6 bases). This CDR3 spans 15 amino acids. V lost 3 bases, J lost 0 bases, and 8 bases lay in between. Germline CDR1 ENHRY, CDR2 SYGVKD.